This entry concerns a single TCR beta chain. The antigen is not known. Germline CDR1 is WNHNN and CDR2 is SYGVQD (reference sequence). V was cut by 0 bases and J by 4 bases, with 7 bases left in between. CDR3 length: 13 amino acids. The data originate from a study of cytomegalovirus exposure and HLA in healthy donors. Study as a whole: Early release data held 75 million to 90 million unique TCRs from HLA-typed donors.

Vbeta (60) and Jbeta (13) primers were used in the PCR. This table comes from immunoSEQ multiplex PCR, and its TCRdb copy is limited to in-frame clones, with some not included. The table gives under 200,000 clones; the top ten clones make up around 1.9% of it. General study findings and limits: In an earlier analysis, most TCR beta V segments were productive about 87% or about 30% of the time. The authors later found HLA-associated TCR beta chains more clonally expanded than equally common others.

This sequence joins TRBV10-1 and TRBJ2-7, with D unresolved. The receptor comes from a man under 40 in good health and CMV-seronegative. The material sequenced was PBMCs. CDR3 DNA: TGCGCCAGCAGTGAGTCGTACGGTTACGAGCAGTACTTC. Its protein is CASSESYGYEQYF.